This T cell receptor (beta chain) was found in a study of CD8+ T cells in alopecia areata. The study's findings and limits: Normal scalp showed lower clonality than lesional scalp, especially alopecia totalis/universalis. There were also resident alphabeta T cells of normal skin sequenced in scalp samples.

Cell sorting on a FACSAria was used to separate CD4+ and CD8+ T cells from the PBMCs. The sequencing template was cDNA reverse transcribed from extracted RNA. Assay: immunoSEQ multiplex PCR; the TCRdb copy retains only in-frame clones and omits some. The table records around 190,000 clones, 56% of them present only once. Concerning this clone: Its antigen is still unknown.

CDR1 and CDR2 from the germline V gene are SEHNR and FQNEAQ (reference sequence). V was clipped by 1 base and J by 6 bases, with 15 bases between them. CDR3 length equals 15 residues. The genes are TRBV7-9 and TRBJ1-2; D is possibly TRBD1 (5 bases). The specimen sequenced was CD8+ T cells sorted from blood. This TCR was sampled from a human donor in good health. In DNA, the CDR3 is TGTGCCAGCAGCTTAGTTGGACATTCAAAACATGGCTACACCTTC. This encodes CASSLVGHSKHGYTF.